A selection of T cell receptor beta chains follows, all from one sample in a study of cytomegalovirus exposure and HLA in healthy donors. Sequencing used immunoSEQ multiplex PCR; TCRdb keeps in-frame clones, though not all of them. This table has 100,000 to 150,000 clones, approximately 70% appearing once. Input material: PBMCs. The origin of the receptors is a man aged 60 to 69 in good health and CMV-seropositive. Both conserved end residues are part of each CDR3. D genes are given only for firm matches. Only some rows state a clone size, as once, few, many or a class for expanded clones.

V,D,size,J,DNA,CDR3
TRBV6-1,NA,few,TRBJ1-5,TGTGCCAGCAGTGAAGGCCTCAGGGTTTCCAATCAGCCCCAGCATTTT,CASSEGLRVSNQPQHF
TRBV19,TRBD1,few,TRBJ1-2,TGTGCCTCCGGCCAGGGGGCGCGCGGCTACACCTTC,CASGQGARGYTF
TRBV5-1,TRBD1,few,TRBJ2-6,TGCGCCAGCAGCCCAGGGGGCTCTGGGGCCAACGTCCTGACTTTC,CASSPGGSGANVLTF
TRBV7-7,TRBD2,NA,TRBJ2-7,TGTGCTAGCAGCTTGGCGCCGGTGGGGGGGTGGGACGAGCAGTACTTC,CASSLAPVGGWDEQYF
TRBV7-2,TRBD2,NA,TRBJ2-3,TGTGCCAGCAGCTTGAGGCGGGGGACCCTTAGCACAGATACGCAGTATTTT,CASSLRRGTLSTDTQYF
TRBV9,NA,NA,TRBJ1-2,TGTGCCAGCAGCCCGACCAAGGGGTATGGCTACACCTTC,CASSPTKGYGYTF
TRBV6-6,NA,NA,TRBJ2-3,TGTGCCAGCATCAGAGGGGGAAGCACAGATACGCAGTATTTT,CASIRGGSTDTQYF
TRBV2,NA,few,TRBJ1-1,TGTGCCAGCAGATGGGGGGGGAACACTGAAGCTTTCTTT,CASRWGGNTEAFF
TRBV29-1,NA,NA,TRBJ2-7,TGCAGCGTTGAACTTGCAGGGAACGAGCAGTACTTC,CSVELAGNEQYF
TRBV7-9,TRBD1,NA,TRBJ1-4,TGTGCCAGCAGCCAGACCGGGACAGGATATGAAAAACTGTTTTTT,CASSQTGTGYEKLFF
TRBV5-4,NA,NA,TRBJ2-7,TGTGCCAGCAGCCCATCGGACATCCAGTCCTACGAGCAGTACTTC,CASSPSDIQSYEQYF
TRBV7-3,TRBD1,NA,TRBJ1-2,TGTGCCAGCAGCGAGGGGGCGAGCTATGGCTACACCTTC,CASSEGASYGYTF
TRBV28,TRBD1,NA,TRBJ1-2,TGTGCCAGCAGTCTCGGACAGGGACAAACCTATGGCTACACCTTC,CASSLGQGQTYGYTF
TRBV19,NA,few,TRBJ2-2,TGTGCCAGTGGAACTAGCTACACGAACACCGGGGAGCTGTTTTTT,CASGTSYTNTGELFF
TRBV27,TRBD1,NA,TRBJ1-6,TGTGCCAGCAGTCGAATTGGGACAGGGAGCTCCTATAATTCACCCCTCCACTTT,CASSRIGTGSSYNSPLHF
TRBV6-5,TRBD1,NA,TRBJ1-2,TGTGCCAGCAGTTCAAGACAGGGGGATGGCTACACCTTC,CASSSRQGDGYTF
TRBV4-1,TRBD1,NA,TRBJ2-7,TGCGCCAGCAGCCACGGCTCGACAGGGTATTACGAGCAGTACTTC,CASSHGSTGYYEQYF
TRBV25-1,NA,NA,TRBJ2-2,TGTGCCAGCAGTGCGTCCGCTCAGACCGGGGAGCTGTTTTTT,CASSASAQTGELFF
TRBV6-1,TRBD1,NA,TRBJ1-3,TGTGCCAGCAGTTGGACAGGGGAGGGAAACACCATATATTTT,CASSWTGEGNTIYF
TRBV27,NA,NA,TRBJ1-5,TGTGCCAGCAGTTCCGGACAGAATCAGCCCCAGCATTTT,CASSSGQNQPQHF
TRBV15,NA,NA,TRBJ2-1,TGTGCCACCAGCAGGGACTTAGAAGACAATGAGCAGTTCTTC,CATSRDLEDNEQFF
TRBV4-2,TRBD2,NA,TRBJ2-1,TGTGCCAGCAGCCTGACTAGCGGATTAAGGGAGCAGTTCTTC,CASSLTSGLREQFF
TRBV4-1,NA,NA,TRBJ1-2,TGCGCCAGCAGCCAAATTAAGGGAGGGTTCAATGGCTACACCTTC,CASSQIKGGFNGYTF
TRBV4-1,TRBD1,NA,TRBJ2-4,TGCGCCAGCAGCCAGCCGGCGGGACAGGGAACGGCCAAAAACATTCAGTACTTC,CASSQPAGQGTAKNIQYF
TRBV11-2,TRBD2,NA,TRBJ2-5,TGTGCCAGCAGCTTAGGCGCGAGCGGGGTTATGTTGGGGCAAGAGACCCAGTACTTC,CASSLGASGVMLGQETQYF
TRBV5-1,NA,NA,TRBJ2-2,TGCGCCAGCAGCCTAAACGACGGGGAGCTGTTTTTT,CASSLNDGELFF
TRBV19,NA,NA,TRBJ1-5,TGTGCCAGTAGTACCGGGGACACCAGAGGAAGGTTTTATCAGCCCCAGCATTTT,CASSTGDTRGRFYQPQHF
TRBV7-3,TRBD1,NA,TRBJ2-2,TGTGCCAGCAGCTCTCAGGGGGTACAGAACACCGGGGAGCTGTTTTTT,CASSSQGVQNTGELFF
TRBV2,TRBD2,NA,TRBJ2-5,TGTGCCAGCAGTCTCCTGGGACTAGCGGGACAAGAGACCCAGTACTTC,CASSLLGLAGQETQYF
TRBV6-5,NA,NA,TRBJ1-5,TGTGCCAGCAGTAGTCGGGATAGCAATCAGCCCCAGCATTTT,CASSSRDSNQPQHF
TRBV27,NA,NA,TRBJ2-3,TGTGCGACGGGGGGCGCGTCAGTGGGGACGCAGTATTTT,CATGGASVGTQYF
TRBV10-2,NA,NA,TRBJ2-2,TGCGCCAGCAGTGTGGCGGGGGCCTCCGGGGAGCTGTTTTTT,CASSVAGASGELFF
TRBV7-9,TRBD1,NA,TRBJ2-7,TGTGCCAGCAGCTTGGCAACCGGACAGGGTGAGGACTACGAGCAGTACTTC,CASSLATGQGEDYEQYF